These 8 T cell receptor beta chains came from one sample sequenced in a study of blood T cell repertoires in COVID-19. Libraries were prepared by immunoSEQ multiplex PCR; TCRdb keeps only in-frame clonotypes and omits some of them. The sample shows under 250,000 clones, 80% to 85% of them seen only once. Sequencing was performed on PBMCs or T cells enriched from blood (not recorded which). The receptor set was obtained from a woman aged 50 to 65 with acute COVID-19.

V gene TRBV7-9 combines with J gene TRBJ2-2, with D maybe TRBD1 (6 bases). The length of the CDR3 is 14 residues. The V gene's germline CDR1 is SEHNR and CDR2 FQNEAQ (reference sequence). V dropped 5 bases and J dropped 6 bases, with 13 bases sitting between them. The CDR3 DNA reads TGTGCCAGCAGCCCCCAACAGGGCCCCGGGGAGCTGTTTTTT. Translating it yields CASSPQQGPGELFF.

This chain's CDR3 is CAWSVLIDTQYF. CDR3 nucleotide sequence: TGTGCCTGGAGTGTACTGATAGATACGCAGTATTTT. V gene TRBV30 combines with J gene TRBJ2-3; D unresolved. Germline assignment: CDR1 GTSNPN and CDR2 SVGIG (reference sequence). This CDR3 comprises 12 residues. The V end lost 0 bases, the J end lost 5 bases, and 6 bases lay between the germline ends.

This chain joins TRBV5-1 and TRBJ2-2, with 10 bases fitting TRBD1. The CDR3 sequence is 17 residues long. CDR1 and CDR2 from the germline V gene are SGHRS and YFSETQ. V was pared by 0 bases and J by 0 bases, with 2 bases of the junction left unmatched. CDR3 sequence: CASSLEGQGSNTGELFF. DNA for the CDR3: TGCGCCAGCAGCTTGGAGGGACAGGGGTCGAACACCGGGGAGCTGTTTTTT.

The chain joins TRBV11-3 to TRBJ1-4; D not certain. Per germline, CDR1 SGHNT and CDR2 YENEEA. The V end was cut by 1 base, the J end by 8 bases, with 8 bases between. The CDR3 consists of 13 residues. The CDR3 nucleotides are TGTGCCAGCAGCTTAGTTTTGAGAGAAAAACTGTTTTTT. It yields the protein CASSLVLREKLFF.

The chain links TRBV15 to TRBJ1-5, with 9 bases fitting TRBD1. J gave up 7 bases and V 2 bases, and 3 bases lay outside the gene matches. This CDR3 comprises 14 residues. Germline V gene lookup returns CDR1 LNHNV and CDR2 YYDKDF (reference sequence). CDR3 protein: CATSRRTGVQPQHF. The DNA for the CDR3 is TGTGCCACCAGCAGAAGGACAGGGGTACAGCCCCAGCATTTT.

The chain carries TRBV2 and TRBJ1-2; D perhaps matches TRBD1 (6 bases). V was cut by 8 bases and J by 4 bases, with 17 bases left in between. The CDR3 sequence is 14 residues long. CDR1 is SNHLY, CDR2 FYNNEI, per germline. CDR3 in amino acids: CASDLLGGSYGYTF. CDR3 bases: TGTGCCAGCGACCTCCTTGGGGGCTCCTATGGCTACACCTTC.

The chain links TRBV9 to TRBJ2-2; 8 bases fit TRBD2. Per the germline V gene, CDR1 is SGDLS and CDR2 is YYNGEE. V gave up 3 bases and J gave up 8 bases; unmatched junction bases: 9. The length of the CDR3 is 15 residues. CDR3 DNA: TGTGCCAGCAGCGCACAACCGGGACTAGGGGGGGAGCTGTTTTTT. Its translation is CASSAQPGLGGELFF.

J is TRBJ2-3 and V is TRBV11-3, with a possible D match to TRBD2 (5 bases). Per the germline V gene, CDR1 is SGHNT and CDR2 is YENEEA. There are 14 residues in the CDR3. Trimming removed 0 bases at V and 3 bases at J, with 7 bases between. The CDR3 coding sequence is TGTGCCAGCAGCTTAGACGGGGAGACAGATACGCAGTATTTT. Translation: CASSLDGETDTQYF.